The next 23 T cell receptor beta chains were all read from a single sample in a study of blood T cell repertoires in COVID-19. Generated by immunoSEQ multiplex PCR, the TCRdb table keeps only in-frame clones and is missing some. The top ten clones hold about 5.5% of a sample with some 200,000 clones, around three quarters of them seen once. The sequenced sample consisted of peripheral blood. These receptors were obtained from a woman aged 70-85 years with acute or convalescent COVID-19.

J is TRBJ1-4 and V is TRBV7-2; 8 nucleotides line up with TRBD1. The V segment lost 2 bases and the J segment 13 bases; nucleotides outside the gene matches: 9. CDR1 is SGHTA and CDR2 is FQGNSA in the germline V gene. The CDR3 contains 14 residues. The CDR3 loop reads CASSLQTGDLLLFF. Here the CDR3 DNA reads TGTGCCAGCAGCTTACAGACAGGGGATTTACTACTGTTTTTT.

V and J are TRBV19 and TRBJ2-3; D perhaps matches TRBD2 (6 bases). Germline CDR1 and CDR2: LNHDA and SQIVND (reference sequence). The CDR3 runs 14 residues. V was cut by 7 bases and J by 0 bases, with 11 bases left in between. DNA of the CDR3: TGTGCCAGTAAAGGGGACTCCAGCACAGATACGCAGTATTTT. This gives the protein CASKGDSSTDTQYF.

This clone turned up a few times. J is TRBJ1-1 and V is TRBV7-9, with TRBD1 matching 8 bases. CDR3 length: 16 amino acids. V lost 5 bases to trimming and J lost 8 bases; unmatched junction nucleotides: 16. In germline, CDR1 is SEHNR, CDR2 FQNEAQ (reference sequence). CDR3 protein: CASSQPGTGLQTEAFF. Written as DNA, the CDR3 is TGTGCCAGCAGCCAACCCGGGACAGGTCTTCAAACCGAAGCTTTCTTT.

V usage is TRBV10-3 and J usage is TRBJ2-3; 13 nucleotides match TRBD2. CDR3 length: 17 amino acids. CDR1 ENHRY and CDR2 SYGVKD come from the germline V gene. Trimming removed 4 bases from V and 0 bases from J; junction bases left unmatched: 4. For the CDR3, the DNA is TGTGCCATCAGTGGGACTAGCGGGAGCACTAGCACAGATACGCAGTATTTT. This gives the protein CAISGTSGSTSTDTQYF.

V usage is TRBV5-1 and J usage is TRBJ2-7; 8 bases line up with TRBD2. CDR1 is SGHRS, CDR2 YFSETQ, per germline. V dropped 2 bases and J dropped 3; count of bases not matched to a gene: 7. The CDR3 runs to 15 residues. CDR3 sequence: CASSFSRAGVYEQYF. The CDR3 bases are TGCGCCAGCAGCTTCTCCCGAGCGGGAGTCTACGAGCAGTACTTC.

CDR3 in DNA: TGTGCCAGTATCTCTCTCAGGGGCTCTGGAAACACCATATATTTT. It yields the protein CASISLRGSGNTIYF. The gene calls are TRBV19 and TRBJ1-3; weak D call: TRBD1 (6 bases). Germline CDR1 and CDR2: LNHDA and SQIVND (reference sequence). With 7 bases removed from V and 0 bases from J, the gap between germline ends came to 13 bases. The CDR3 extends over 15 amino acids.

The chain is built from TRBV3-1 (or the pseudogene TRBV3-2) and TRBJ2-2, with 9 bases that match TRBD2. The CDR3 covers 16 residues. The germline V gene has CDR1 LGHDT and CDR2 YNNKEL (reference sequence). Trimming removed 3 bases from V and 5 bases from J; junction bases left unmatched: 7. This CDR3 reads CASSQVRTSVTGELFF. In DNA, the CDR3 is TGTGCCAGCAGCCAGGTGAGGACTAGCGTTACCGGGGAGCTGTTTTTT.

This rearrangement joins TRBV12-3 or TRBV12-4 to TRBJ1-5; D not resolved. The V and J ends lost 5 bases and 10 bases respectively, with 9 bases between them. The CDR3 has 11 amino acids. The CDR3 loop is CASSSRGPQHF. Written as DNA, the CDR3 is TGTGCCAGCAGTAGCCGGGGACCCCAGCATTTT.

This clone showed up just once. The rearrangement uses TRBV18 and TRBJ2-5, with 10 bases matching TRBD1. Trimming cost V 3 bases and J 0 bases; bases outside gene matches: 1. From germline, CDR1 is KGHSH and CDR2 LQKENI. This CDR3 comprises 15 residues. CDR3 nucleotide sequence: TGTGCCAGCTCACCGGGACAGGGGTACCAAGAGACCCAGTACTTC. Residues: CASSPGQGYQETQYF. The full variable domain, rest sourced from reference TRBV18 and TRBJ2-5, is NAGVMQNPRHLVRRRGQEARLRCSPMKGHSHVYWYRQLPEEGLKFMVYLQKENIIDESGMPKERFSAEFPKEGPSILRIQQVVRGDSAAYFCASSPGQGYQETQYFGPGTRLLVL.

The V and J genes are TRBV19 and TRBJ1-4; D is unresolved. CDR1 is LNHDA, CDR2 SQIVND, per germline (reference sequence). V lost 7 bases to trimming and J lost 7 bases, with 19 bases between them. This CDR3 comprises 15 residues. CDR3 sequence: CASTASAWGGEKLFF. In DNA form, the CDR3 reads TGTGCCAGTACCGCCTCAGCCTGGGGAGGTGAAAAACTGTTTTTT.

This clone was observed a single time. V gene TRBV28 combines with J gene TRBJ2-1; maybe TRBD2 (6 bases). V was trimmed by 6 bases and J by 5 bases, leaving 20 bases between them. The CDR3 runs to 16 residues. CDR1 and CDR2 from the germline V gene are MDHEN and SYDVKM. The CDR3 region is CASSRTRGKADNEQFF. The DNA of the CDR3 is TGTGCCAGCAGCCGCACTCGGGGGAAAGCCGACAATGAGCAGTTCTTC.

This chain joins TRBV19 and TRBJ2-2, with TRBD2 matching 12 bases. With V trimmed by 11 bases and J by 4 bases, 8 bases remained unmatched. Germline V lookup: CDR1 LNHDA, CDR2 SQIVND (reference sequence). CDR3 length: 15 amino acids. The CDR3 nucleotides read TGTGCCTCCCGCCTAGCGGGAGGGCGCACCGGGGAGCTGTTTTTT. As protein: CASRLAGGRTGELFF.

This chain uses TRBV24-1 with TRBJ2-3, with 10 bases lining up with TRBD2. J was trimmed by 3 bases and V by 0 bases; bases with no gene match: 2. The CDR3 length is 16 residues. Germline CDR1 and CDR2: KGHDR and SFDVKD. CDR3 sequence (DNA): TGTGCCACCAGTGATTTGCAAGCGGGAGGGACAGATACGCAGTATTTT. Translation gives CATSDLQAGGTDTQYF.

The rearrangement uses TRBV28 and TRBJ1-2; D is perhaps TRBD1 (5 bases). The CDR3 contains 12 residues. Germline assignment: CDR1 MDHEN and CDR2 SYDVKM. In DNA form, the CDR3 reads TGTACCACAGCACAGGTTAACTATGGCTACACCTTC. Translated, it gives CTTAQVNYGYTF.

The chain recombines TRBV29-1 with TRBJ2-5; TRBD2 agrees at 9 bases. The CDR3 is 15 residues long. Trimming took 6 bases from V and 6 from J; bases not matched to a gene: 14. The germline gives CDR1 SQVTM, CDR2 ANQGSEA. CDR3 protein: CSVHGGASGMKTQYF. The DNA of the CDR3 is TGCAGCGTCCACGGCGGGGCTAGCGGGATGAAGACCCAGTACTTC.

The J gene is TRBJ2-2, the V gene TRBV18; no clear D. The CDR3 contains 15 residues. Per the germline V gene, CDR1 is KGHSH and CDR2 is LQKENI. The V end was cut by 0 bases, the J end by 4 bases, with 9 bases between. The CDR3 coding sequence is TGTGCCAGCTCACCACCTATAGCACCCACCGGGGAGCTGTTTTTT. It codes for CASSPPIAPTGELFF. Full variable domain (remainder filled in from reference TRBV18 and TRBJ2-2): NAGVMQNPRHLVRRRGQEARLRCSPMKGHSHVYWYRQLPEEGLKFMVYLQKENIIDESGMPKERFSAEFPKEGPSILRIQQVVRGDSAAYFCASSPPIAPTGELFFGEGSRLTVL.

CDR3 residues: CASSPETGAYEQYF. The CDR3 DNA follows: TGTGCCAGCAGCCCGGAGACAGGGGCCTACGAGCAGTACTTC. The chain couples TRBV7-9 to TRBJ2-7; 8 nucleotides align to TRBD1. The germline V gene encodes CDR1 SEHNR and CDR2 FQNEAQ (reference sequence). The V and J ends lost 5 bases and 2 bases, in that order; junction bases with no gene match: 5. CDR3 length: 14 amino acids.

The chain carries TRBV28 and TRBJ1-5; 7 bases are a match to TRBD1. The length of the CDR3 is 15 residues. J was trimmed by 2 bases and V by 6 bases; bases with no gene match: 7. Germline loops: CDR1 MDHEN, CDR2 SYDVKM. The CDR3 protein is CASSRRQGGNQPQHF. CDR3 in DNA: TGTGCCAGCAGCCGTAGACAGGGCGGCAATCAGCCCCAGCATTTT.

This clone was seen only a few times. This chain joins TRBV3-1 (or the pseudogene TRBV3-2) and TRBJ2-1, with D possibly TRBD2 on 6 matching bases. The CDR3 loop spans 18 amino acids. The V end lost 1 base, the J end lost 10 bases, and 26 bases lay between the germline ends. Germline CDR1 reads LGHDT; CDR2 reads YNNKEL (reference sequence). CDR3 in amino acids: CASSQVVGAGLPGIEQFF. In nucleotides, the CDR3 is TGTGCCAGCAGCCAAGTAGTCGGGGCGGGACTTCCGGGGATCGAGCAGTTCTTC.

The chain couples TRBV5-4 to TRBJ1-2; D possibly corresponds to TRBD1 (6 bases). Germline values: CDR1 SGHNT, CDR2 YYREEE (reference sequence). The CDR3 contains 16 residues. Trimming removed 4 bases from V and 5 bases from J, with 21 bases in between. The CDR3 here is CASSTMGAQSVYGYTF. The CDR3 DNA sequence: TGTGCCAGCAGCACGATGGGGGCGCAGAGTGTGTATGGCTACACCTTC.

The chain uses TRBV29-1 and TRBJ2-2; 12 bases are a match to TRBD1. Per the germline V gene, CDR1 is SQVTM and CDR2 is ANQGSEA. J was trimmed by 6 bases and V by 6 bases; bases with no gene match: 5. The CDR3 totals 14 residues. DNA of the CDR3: TGCAGCGTAGGGACAGGGGGCAGGGCCGGGGAGCTGTTTTTT. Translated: CSVGTGGRAGELFF.

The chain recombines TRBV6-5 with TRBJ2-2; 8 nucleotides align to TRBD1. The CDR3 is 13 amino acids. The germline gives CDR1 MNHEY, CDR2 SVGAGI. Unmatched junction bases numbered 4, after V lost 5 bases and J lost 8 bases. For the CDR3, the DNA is TGTGCCAGCAGTCCCAGGACAGGGGGGGAGCTGTTTTTT. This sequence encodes CASSPRTGGELFF.

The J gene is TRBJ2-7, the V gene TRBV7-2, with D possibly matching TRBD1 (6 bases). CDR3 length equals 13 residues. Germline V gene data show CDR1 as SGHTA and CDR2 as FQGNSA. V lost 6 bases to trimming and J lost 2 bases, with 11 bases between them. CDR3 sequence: CASRRDTPYEQYF. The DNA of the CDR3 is TGTGCCAGCAGACGGGACACCCCCTACGAGCAGTACTTC.